The clone carrying this T cell receptor (beta chain) occurred many times. The sample originates from a study of neurological immune-mediated disorders. MiXCR, applied by TCRdb to the 5' RACE reads, yields one record per CDR3 protein. This table holds 87,000 or so distinct CDR3 sequences, under 4.5% found once. This CDR3 contains 15 residues. The V gene's germline CDR1 is LGHNA and CDR2 YSLEER. Between the trimmed V and J ends, which lost 0 bases and 0 bases, there was a span of 6 bases. What was sequenced was PBMCs. The sequence came from a woman in her 50s with multiple sclerosis. The chain carries TRBV4-3 and TRBJ1-3; D is undetermined. This chain's CDR3 is CASSQDVASGNTIYF. The CDR3 coding sequence is TGCGCCAGCAGCCAAGATGTCGCCTCTGGAAACACCATATATTTT.